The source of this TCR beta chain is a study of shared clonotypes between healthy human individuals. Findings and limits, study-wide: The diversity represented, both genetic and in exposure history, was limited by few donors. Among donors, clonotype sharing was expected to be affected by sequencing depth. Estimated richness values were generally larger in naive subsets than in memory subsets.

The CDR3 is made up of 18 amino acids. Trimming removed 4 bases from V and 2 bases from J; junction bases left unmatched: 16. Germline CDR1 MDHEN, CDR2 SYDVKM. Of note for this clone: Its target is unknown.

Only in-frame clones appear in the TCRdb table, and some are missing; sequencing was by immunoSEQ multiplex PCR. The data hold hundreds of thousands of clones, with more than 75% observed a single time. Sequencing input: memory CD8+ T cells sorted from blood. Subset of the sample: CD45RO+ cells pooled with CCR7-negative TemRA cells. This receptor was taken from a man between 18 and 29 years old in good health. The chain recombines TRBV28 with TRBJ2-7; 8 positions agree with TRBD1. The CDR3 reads CASSSKVHRDRTPYEQYF. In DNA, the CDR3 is TGTGCCAGCAGTTCCAAAGTACACCGGGACAGGACACCCTACGAGCAGTACTTC.